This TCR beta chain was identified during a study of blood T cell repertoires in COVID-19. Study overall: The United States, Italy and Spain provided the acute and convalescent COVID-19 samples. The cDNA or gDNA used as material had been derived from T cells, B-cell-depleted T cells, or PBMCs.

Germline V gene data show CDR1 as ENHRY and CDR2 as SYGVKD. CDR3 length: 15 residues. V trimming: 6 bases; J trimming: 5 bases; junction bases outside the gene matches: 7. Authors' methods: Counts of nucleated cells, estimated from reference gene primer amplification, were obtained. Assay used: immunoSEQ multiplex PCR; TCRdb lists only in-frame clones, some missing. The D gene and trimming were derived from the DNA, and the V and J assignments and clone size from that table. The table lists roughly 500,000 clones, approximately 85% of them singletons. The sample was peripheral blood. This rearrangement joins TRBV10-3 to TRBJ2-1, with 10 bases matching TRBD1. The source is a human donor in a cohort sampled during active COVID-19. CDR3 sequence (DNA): TGTGCCATCAGGAAGGACAGGGGGGGCAACAATGAGCAGTTCTTC. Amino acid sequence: CAIRKDRGGNNEQFF.